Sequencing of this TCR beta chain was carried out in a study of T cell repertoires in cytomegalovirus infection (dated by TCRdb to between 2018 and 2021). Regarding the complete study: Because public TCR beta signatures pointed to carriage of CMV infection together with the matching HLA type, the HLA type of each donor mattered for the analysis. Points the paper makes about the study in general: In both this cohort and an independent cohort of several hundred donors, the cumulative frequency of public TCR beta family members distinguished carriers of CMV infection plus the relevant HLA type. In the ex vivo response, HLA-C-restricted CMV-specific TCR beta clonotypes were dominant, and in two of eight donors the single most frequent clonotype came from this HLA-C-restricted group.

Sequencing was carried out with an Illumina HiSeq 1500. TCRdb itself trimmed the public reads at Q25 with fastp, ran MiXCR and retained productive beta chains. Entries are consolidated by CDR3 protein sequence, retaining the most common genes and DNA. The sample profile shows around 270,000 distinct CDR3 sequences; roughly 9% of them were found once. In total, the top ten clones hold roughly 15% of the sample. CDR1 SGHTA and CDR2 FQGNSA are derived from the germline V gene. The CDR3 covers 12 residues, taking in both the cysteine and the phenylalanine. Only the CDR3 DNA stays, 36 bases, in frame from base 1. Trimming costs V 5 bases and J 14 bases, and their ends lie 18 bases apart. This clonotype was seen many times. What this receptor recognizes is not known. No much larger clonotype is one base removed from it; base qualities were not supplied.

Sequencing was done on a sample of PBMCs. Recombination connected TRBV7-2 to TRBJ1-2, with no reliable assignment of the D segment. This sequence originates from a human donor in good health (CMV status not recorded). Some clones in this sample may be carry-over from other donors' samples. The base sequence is TGTGCCAGCAGCCGAGACTTTGGAGATTTAACCTTC. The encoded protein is CASSRDFGDLTF. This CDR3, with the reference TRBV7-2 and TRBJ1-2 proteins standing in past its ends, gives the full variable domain GAGVSQSPSNKVTEKGKDVELRCDPISGHTALYWYRQSLGQGLEFLIYFQGNSAPDKSGLPSDRFSAERTGGSVSTLTIQRTQQEDSAVYLCASSRDFGDLTFGSGTRLTVV.